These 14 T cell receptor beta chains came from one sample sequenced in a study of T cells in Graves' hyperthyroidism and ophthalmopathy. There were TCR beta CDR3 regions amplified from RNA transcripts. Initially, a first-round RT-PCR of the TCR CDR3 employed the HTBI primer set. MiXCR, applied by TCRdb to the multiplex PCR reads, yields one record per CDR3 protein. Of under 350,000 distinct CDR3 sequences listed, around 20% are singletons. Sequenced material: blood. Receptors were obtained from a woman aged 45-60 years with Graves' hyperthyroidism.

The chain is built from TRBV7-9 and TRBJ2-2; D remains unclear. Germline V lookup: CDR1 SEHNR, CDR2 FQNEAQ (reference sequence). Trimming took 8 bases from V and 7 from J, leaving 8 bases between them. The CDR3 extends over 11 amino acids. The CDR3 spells CASGVHGELFF. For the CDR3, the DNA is TGTGCCAGCGGGGTTCACGGGGAGCTGTTTTTT.

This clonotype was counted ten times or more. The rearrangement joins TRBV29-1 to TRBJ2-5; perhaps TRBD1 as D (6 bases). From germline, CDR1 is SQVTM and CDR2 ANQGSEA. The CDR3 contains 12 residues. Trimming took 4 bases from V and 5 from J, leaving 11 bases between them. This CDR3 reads CSVVGGAETQYF. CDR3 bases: TGCAGCGTTGTAGGGGGAGCGGAGACCCAGTACTTC.

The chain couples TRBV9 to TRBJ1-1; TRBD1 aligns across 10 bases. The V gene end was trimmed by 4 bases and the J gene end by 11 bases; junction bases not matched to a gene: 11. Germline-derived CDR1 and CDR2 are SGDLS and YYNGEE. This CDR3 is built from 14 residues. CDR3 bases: TGTGCCAGCAGCCCTTCGACAGGGGGCTTCTGGGCTTTCTTT. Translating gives CASSPSTGGFWAFF. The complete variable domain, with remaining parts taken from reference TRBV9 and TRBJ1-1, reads DSGVTQTPKHLITATGQRVTLRCSPRSGDLSVYWYQQSLDQGLQFLIQYYNGEERAKGNILERFSAQQFPDLHSELNLSSLELGDSALYFCASSPSTGGFWAFFGQGTRLTVV.

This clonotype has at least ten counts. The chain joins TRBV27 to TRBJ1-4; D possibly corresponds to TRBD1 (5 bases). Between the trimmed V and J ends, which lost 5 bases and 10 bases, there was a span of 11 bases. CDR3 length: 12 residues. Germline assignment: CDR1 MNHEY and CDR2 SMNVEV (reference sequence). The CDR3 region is CASSLGRGKLFF. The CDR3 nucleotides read TGTGCCAGCAGTCTGGGACGCGGAAAACTGTTTTTT.

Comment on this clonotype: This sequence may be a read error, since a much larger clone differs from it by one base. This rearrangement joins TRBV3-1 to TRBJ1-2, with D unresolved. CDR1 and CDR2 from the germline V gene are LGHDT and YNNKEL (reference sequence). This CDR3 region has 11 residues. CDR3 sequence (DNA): TGTGCCAGCAGCCAAGGCGGTGGCTACGCCTTC. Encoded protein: CASSQGGGYAF.

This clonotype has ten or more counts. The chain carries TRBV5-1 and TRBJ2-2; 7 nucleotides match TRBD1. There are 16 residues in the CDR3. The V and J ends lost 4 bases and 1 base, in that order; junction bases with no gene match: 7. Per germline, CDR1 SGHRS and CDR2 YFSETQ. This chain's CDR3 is CASSITGVQNTGELFF. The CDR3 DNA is TGCGCCAGCAGCATCACAGGGGTCCAGAACACCGGGGAGCTGTTTTTT.

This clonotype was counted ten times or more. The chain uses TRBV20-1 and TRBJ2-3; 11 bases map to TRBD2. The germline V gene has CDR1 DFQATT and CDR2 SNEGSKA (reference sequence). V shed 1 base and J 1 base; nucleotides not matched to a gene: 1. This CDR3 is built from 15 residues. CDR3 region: CSARGGLAGTDTQYF. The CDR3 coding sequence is TGCAGTGCTAGAGGGGGACTAGCGGGCACAGATACGCAGTATTTT.

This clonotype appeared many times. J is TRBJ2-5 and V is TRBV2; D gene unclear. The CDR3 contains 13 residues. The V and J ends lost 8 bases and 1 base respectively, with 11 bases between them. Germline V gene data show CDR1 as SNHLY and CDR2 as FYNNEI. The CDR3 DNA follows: TGTGCCAGCCGAATGGGCCTCCAAGAGACCCAGTACTTC. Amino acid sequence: CASRMGLQETQYF.

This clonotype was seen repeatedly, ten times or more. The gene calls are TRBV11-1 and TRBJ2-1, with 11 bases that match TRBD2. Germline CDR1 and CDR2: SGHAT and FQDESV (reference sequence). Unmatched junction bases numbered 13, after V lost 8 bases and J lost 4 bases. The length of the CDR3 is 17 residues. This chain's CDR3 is CASRLGGTSGLYNEQFF. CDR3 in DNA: TGTGCCAGCCGCCTGGGGGGGACTAGCGGATTATACAATGAGCAGTTCTTC.

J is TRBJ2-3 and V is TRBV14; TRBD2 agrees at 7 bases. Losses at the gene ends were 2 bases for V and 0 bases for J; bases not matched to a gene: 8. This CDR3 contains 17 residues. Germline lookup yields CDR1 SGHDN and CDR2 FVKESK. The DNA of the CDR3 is TGTGCCAGCAGCCAAAATGTGCTAGCGGCTAGCACAGATACGCAGTATTTT. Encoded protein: CASSQNVLAASTDTQYF.

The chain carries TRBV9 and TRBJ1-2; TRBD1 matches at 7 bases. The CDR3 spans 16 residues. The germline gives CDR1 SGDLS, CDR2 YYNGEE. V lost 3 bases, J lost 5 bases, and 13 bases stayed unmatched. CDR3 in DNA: TGTGCCAGCAGCGAAACGACAGGGCGTGGACGATATGGCTACACCTTC. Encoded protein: CASSETTGRGRYGYTF.

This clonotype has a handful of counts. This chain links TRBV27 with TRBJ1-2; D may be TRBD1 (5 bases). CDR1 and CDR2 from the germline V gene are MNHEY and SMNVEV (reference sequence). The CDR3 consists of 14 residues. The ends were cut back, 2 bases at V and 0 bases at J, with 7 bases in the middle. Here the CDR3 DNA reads TGTGCCAGCAGTTTAAGACAGACTAACTATGGCTACACCTTC. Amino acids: CASSLRQTNYGYTF.

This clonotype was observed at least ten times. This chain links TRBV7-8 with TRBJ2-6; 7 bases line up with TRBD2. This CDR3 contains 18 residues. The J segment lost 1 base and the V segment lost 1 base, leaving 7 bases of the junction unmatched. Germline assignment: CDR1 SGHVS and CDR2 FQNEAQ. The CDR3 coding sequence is TGTGCCAGCAGCTTAGTCTCGGGGGGAAGGTCTGGGGCCAACGTCCTGACTTTC. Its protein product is CASSLVSGGRSGANVLTF.

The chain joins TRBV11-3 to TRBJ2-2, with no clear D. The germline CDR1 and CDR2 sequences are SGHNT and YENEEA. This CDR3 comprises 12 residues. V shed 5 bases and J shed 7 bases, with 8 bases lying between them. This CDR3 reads CASSMGGGELFF. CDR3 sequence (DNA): TGTGCCAGCAGCATGGGCGGCGGGGAGCTGTTTTTT.